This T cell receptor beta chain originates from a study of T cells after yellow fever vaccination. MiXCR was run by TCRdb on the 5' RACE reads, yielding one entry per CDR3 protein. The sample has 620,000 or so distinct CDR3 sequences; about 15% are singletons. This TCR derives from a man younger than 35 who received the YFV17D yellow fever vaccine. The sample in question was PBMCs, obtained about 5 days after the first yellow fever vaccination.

The CDR3 reads CASSSRGGADSPLHF. The CDR3 nucleotides are TGTGCCAGCAGCTCCCGTGGGGGGGCTGATTCACCCCTCCACTTT. The rearrangement joins TRBV7-9 to TRBJ1-6, with D possibly TRBD1 on 6 matching bases. In germline, CDR1 is SEHNR, CDR2 FQNEAQ (reference sequence). The CDR3 runs to 15 residues. Deletions cut 4 bases from V and 8 bases from J, with 15 bases between.